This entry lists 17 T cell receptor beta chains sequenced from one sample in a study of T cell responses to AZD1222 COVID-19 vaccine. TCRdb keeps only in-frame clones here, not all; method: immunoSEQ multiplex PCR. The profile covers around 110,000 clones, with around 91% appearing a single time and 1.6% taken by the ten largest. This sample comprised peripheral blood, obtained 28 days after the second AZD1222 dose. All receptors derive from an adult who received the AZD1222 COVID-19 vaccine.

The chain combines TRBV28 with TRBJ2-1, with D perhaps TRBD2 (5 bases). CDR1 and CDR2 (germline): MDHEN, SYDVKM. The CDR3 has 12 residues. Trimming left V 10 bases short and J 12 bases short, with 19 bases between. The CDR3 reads CATDRAPLGQFF. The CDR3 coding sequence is TGTGCCACCGATAGGGCCCCACTAGGGCAGTTCTTC.

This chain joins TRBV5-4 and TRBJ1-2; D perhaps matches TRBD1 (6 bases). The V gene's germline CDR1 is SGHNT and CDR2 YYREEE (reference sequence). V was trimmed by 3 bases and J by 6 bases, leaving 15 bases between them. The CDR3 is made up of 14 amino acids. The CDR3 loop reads CASSSFRTANGYTF. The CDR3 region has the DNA TGTGCCAGCAGCTCGTTCCGGACAGCAAATGGCTACACCTTC.

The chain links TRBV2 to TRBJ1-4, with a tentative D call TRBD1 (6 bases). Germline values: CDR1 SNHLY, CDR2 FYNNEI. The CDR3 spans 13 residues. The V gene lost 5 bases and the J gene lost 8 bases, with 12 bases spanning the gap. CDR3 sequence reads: CASSTGLEEKLFF. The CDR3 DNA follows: TGTGCCAGCAGTACAGGGTTGGAGGAAAAACTGTTTTTT.

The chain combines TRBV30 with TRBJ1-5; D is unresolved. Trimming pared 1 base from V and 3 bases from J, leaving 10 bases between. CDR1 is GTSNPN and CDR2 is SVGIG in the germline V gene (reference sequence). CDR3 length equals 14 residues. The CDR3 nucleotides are TGTGCCTGGAGTGGGGGAGGCACCAATCAGCCCCAGCATTTT. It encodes CAWSGGGTNQPQHF.

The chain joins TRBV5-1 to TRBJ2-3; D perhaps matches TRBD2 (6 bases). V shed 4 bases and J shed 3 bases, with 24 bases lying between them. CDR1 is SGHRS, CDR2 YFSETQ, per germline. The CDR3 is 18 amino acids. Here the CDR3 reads CASSPPRDSLRTTDTQYF. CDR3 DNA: TGCGCCAGCAGCCCTCCCCGGGACTCACTGAGGACGACAGATACGCAGTATTTT. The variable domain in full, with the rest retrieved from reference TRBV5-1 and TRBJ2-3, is KAGVTQTPRYLIKTRGQQVTLSCSPISGHRSVSWYQQTPGQGLQFLFEYFSETQRNKGNFPGRFSGRQFSNSRSEMNVSTLELGDSALYLCASSPPRDSLRTTDTQYFGPGTRLTVL.

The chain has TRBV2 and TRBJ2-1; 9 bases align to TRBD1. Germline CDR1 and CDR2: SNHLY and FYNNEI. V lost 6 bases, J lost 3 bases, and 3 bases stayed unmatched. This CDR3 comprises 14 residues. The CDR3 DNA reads TGTGCCAGCAGGCCGGGACAGGGCTACAATGAGCAGTTCTTC. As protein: CASRPGQGYNEQFF.

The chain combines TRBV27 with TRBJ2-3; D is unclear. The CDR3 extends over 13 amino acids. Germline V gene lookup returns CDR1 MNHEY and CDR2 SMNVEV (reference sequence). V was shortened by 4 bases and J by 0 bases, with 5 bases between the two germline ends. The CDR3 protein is CASSSSSTDTQYF. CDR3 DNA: TGTGCCAGCAGTTCCTCAAGCACAGATACGCAGTATTTT.

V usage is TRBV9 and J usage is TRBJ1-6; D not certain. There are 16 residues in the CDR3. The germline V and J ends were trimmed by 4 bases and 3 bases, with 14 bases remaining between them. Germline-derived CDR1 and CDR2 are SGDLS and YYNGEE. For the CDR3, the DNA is TGTGCCAGCAGCTTGTATGACACCAACTATAATTCACCCCTCCACTTT. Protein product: CASSLYDTNYNSPLHF.

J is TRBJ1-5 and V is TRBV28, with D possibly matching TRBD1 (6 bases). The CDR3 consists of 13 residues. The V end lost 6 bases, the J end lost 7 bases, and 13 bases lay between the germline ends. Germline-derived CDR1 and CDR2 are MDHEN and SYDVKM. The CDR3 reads CASRTNRDQPQHF. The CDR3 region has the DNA TGTGCCAGCAGGACAAACAGGGACCAGCCCCAGCATTTT.

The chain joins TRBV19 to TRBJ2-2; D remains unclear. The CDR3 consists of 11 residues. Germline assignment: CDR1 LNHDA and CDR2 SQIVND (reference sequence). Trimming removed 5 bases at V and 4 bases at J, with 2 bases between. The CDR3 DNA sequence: TGTGCCAGTAGTGGCACCGGGGAGCTGTTTTTT. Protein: CASSGTGELFF.

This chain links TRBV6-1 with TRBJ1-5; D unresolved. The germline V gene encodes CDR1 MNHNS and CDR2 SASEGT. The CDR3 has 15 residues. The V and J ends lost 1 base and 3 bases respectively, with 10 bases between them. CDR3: CASSEGLLNNQPQHF. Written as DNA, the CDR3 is TGTGCCAGCAGTGAAGGACTTCTCAACAATCAGCCCCAGCATTTT.

Here the CDR3 reads CASSLPWQPPRGYTF. In DNA form, the CDR3 reads TGCGCCAGCAGCTTGCCTTGGCAGCCTCCTCGGGGCTACACCTTC. This rearrangement joins TRBV5-1 to TRBJ1-2; D uncertain. Trimming stripped 1 base from V and 8 bases from J, with 18 bases between. The germline V gene encodes CDR1 SGHRS and CDR2 YFSETQ. The CDR3 contains 15 residues.

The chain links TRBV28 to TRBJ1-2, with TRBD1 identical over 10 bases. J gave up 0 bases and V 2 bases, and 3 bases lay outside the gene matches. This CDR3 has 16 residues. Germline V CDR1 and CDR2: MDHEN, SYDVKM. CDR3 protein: CASSLDRGQANYGYTF. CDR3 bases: TGTGCCAGCAGTTTAGACAGGGGGCAAGCTAACTATGGCTACACCTTC.

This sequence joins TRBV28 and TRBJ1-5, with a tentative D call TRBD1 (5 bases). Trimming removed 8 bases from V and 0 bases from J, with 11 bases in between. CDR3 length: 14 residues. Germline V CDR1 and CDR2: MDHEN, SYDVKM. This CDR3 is CASGGGNSNQPQHF. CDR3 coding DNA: TGTGCCAGCGGTGGGGGGAATAGCAATCAGCCCCAGCATTTT.

The CDR3 reads CSANLYEQYF. CDR3 bases: TGCAGTGCTAATTTGTACGAGCAGTACTTC. The chain combines TRBV20-1 with TRBJ2-7; D ambiguous. The CDR3 totals 10 residues. Per the germline V gene, CDR1 is DFQATT and CDR2 is SNEGSKA (reference sequence). Between the trimmed V and J ends, which lost 4 bases and 4 bases, there was a span of 5 bases.

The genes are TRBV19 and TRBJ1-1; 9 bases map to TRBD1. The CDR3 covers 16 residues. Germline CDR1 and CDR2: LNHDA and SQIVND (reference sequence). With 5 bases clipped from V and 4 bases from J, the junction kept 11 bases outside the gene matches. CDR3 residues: CASSHPPGQGSTEAFF. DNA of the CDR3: TGTGCCAGTAGTCACCCCCCGGGACAGGGATCCACTGAAGCTTTCTTT. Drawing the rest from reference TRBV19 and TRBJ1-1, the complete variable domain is DGGITQSPKYLFRKEGQNVTLSCEQNLNHDAMYWYRQDPGQGLRLIYYSQIVNDFQKGDIAEGYSVSREKKESFPLTVTSAQKNPTAFYLCASSHPPGQGSTEAFFGQGTRLTVV.

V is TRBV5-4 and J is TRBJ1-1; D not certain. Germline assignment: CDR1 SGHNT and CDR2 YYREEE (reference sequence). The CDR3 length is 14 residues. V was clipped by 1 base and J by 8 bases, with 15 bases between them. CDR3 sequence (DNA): TGTGCCAGCAGCTTGTTTAGTGCTGGGCCGGAAGCTTTCTTT. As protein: CASSLFSAGPEAFF.